The 24 T cell receptor beta chains below come from one sample, sequenced in a study of blood T cell repertoires in COVID-19. TCRdb's copy holds only in-frame clones and misses some; the assay was immunoSEQ multiplex PCR. The table shows roughly 70,000 clones, with more than 80% occurring only once. The sequenced sample consisted of peripheral blood. The receptor source for this set is a woman of 80 years or more with active COVID-19.

The V call is TRBV12-3 or TRBV12-4, the J call TRBJ2-7, with TRBD1 identical over 8 bases. Trimming removed 5 bases from V and 6 bases from J; junction bases left unmatched: 3. This CDR3 has 12 amino acids. This CDR3 reads CASSPTGAEQYF. The CDR3 region has the DNA TGTGCCAGCAGTCCGACAGGGGCCGAGCAGTACTTC.

The chain combines TRBV6-6 with TRBJ2-7; possibly TRBD2 for D (7 bases). Germline loops: CDR1 MNHNY, CDR2 SVGAGI (reference sequence). V shed 8 bases and J shed 1 base, with 15 bases lying between them. The CDR3 is 14 amino acids. CDR3 nucleotides: TGTGCCAGCCGCCGGGGGCGGGGGTCCTACGAGCAGTACTTC. This encodes CASRRGRGSYEQYF.

The chain is built from TRBV5-1 and TRBJ2-7; 9 bases match TRBD2. Germline V gives CDR1 SGHRS, CDR2 YFSETQ. The CDR3 loop spans 16 amino acids. V shed 0 bases, J shed 5 bases, and the junction held 9 bases outside the gene matches. Written as DNA, the CDR3 is TGCGCCAGCAGCTTGGCTTGGGCTAGCGGGAACGACGAGCAGTACTTC. Translating gives CASSLAWASGNDEQYF.

V and J are TRBV28 and TRBJ1-2; the D is unclear. CDR1 MDHEN and CDR2 SYDVKM come from the germline V gene. This CDR3 is built from 12 residues. Trimming left V 3 bases short and J 1 base short, with 3 bases between. The CDR3 loop reads CASSFRNYGYTF. In DNA, the CDR3 is TGTGCCAGCAGTTTCCGTAACTATGGCTACACCTTC.

This clone was picked up one time. The chain couples TRBV6-2 or TRBV6-3 to TRBJ2-1; 9 bases agree with TRBD2. The trim removed 2 bases at V and 7 bases at J, leaving 12 bases unmatched. The CDR3 runs to 17 residues. Germline V gene sequence: CDR1 MNHEY, CDR2 SVGEGT. The CDR3 DNA is TGTGCCAGCAGTTACCCCGGGACTAGCCCAAAAGGGAATGAGCAGTTCTTC. Amino acid sequence: CASSYPGTSPKGNEQFF.

This chain links TRBV19 with TRBJ1-5; D not resolved. The germline V gene encodes CDR1 LNHDA and CDR2 SQIVND (reference sequence). Trimming took off 1 base at V and 7 bases at J, with 8 bases between the two ends. This CDR3 is 13 amino acids long. The CDR3 coding sequence is TGTGCCAGTAGTATAGGGAGGGAGCAGCCCCAGCATTTT. It is translated as CASSIGREQPQHF.

The V call is TRBV19, the J call TRBJ1-3, with D unclear. The V and J ends lost 8 bases and 0 bases respectively, with 14 bases between them. The CDR3 is 15 amino acids. In germline, CDR1 is LNHDA, CDR2 SQIVND (reference sequence). CDR3 DNA: TGTGCCAGTCTGGGTTGGAGCACCTCTGGAAACACCATATATTTT. Translating it yields CASLGWSTSGNTIYF. Combining the CDR3 with reference TRBV19 and TRBJ1-3 gives the whole variable domain DGGITQSPKYLFRKEGQNVTLSCEQNLNHDAMYWYRQDPGQGLRLIYYSQIVNDFQKGDIAEGYSVSREKKESFPLTVTSAQKNPTAFYLCASLGWSTSGNTIYFGEGSWLTVV.

The chain has TRBV2 and TRBJ2-3, with D perhaps TRBD2 (5 bases). In germline, CDR1 is SNHLY, CDR2 FYNNEI. V lost 10 bases and J 1 base, leaving 12 bases between the germline ends. This CDR3 has 13 residues. CDR3 in amino acids: CAIRGRGTDTQYF. The DNA of the CDR3 is TGTGCCATTCGGGGTCGGGGCACAGATACGCAGTATTTT.

V and J are TRBV6-2 or TRBV6-3 and TRBJ2-1; 7 positions match TRBD1. From germline, CDR1 is MNHEY and CDR2 SVGEGT. The CDR3 contains 13 residues. After removal of 2 bases from V and 6 bases from J, the junction contained 1 base not matched to a gene. The DNA for the CDR3 is TGTGCCAGCAGTTACCGGACAGGCAATGAGCAGTTCTTC. It encodes CASSYRTGNEQFF.

This clone was counted once. This chain joins TRBV28 and TRBJ1-4; 10 bases are a match to TRBD1. V gave up 6 bases and J gave up 7 bases; unmatched junction bases: 11. The CDR3 contains 16 residues. Germline lookup yields CDR1 MDHEN and CDR2 SYDVKM. The CDR3 nucleotides are TGTGCCAGCAGCCCCTTCCCCGGGACAGGGGTTGAAAAACTGTTTTTT. It encodes CASSPFPGTGVEKLFF. The variable domain in full, completed from reference TRBV28 and TRBJ1-4, reads DVKVTQSSRYLVKRTGEKVFLECVQDMDHENMFWYRQDPGLGLRLIYFSYDVKMKEKGDIPEGYSVSREKKERFSLILESASTNQTSMYLCASSPFPGTGVEKLFFGSGTQLSVL.

Remarks on this clone: Other DNA sequences in this sample translate to the same CDR3. V and J are TRBV7-2 and TRBJ1-4, with 8 bases matching TRBD1. CDR1 SGHTA and CDR2 FQGNSA come from the germline V gene. Unmatched junction bases numbered 3, after V lost 4 bases and J lost 2 bases. The CDR3 contains 15 residues. The CDR3 is CASSSQGATNEKLFF. DNA of the CDR3: TGTGCCAGCAGCTCGCAGGGGGCTACTAATGAAAAACTGTTTTTT. Full variable domain (rest looked up from reference TRBV7-2 and TRBJ1-4): GAGVSQSPSNKVTEKGKDVELRCDPISGHTALYWYRQSLGQGLEFLIYFQGNSAPDKSGLPSDRFSAERTGGSVSTLTIQRTQQEDSAVYLCASSSQGATNEKLFFGSGTQLSVL.

The rearrangement links TRBV12-3 or TRBV12-4 to TRBJ1-4; D gene uncertain. Deletions cut 7 bases from V and 8 bases from J, with 14 bases between. This CDR3 has 13 amino acids. The CDR3 nucleotides read TGTGCCAGCACTGGAGGGTCGAGAGAAAAACTGTTTTTT. It yields the protein CASTGGSREKLFF.

The chain links TRBV7-3 to TRBJ1-1; maybe TRBD1 (5 bases). The CDR3 has 14 amino acids. Trimming stripped 0 bases from V and 3 bases from J, with 8 bases between. CDR1 is SGHTA, CDR2 FQGTGA, per germline. The CDR3: CASSLTGQDTEAFF. The DNA for the CDR3 is TGTGCCAGCAGCTTAACGGGGCAGGACACTGAAGCTTTCTTT. The full variable domain, its missing parts supplied by reference TRBV7-3 and TRBJ1-1, is GAGVSQTPSNKVTEKGKYVELRCDPISGHTALYWYRQSLGQGPEFLIYFQGTGAADDSGLPNDRFFAVRPEGSVSTLKIQRTERGDSAVYLCASSLTGQDTEAFFGQGTRLTVV.

This chain connects TRBV29-1 to TRBJ2-5, with D possibly being TRBD1 (5 bases). This CDR3 spans 15 amino acids. The ends were cut back, 1 base at V and 1 base at J, with 13 bases in the middle. Germline V CDR1 and CDR2: SQVTM, ANQGSEA. DNA of the CDR3: TGCAGCGTTGAAGTTCTGGGGCTTCCCCAAGAGACCCAGTACTTC. Translation gives CSVEVLGLPQETQYF. Full variable domain (rest looked up from reference TRBV29-1 and TRBJ2-5): SAVISQKPSRDICQRGTSLTIQCQVDSQVTMMFWYRQQPGQSLTLIATANQGSEATYESGFVIDKFPISRPNLTFSTLTVSNMSPEDSSIYLCSVEVLGLPQETQYFGPGTRLLVL.

This clone was found a few times. J is TRBJ2-5 and V is TRBV4-2; 8 bases agree with TRBD2. The CDR3 length is 16 residues. V lost 1 base and J lost 5; bases outside the gene matches: 9. The germline V gene has CDR1 LGHNA and CDR2 YNFKEQ. The CDR3 DNA sequence: TGTGCCAGCAGCCAAGGAGTTAACCGCGGGGGGGAGACCCAGTACTTC. Its translation: CASSQGVNRGGETQYF.

The chain carries TRBV7-3 and TRBJ1-1, with D perhaps matching TRBD1 (5 bases). Germline CDR1 reads SGHTA; CDR2 reads FQGTGA. V was trimmed by 5 bases and J by 4 bases, leaving 11 bases between them. The CDR3 covers 13 residues. The CDR3 coding sequence is TGTGCCAGCAGCAAACACCAGGGCACTGAAGCTTTCTTT. Protein: CASSKHQGTEAFF.

The rearrangement uses TRBV6-5 and TRBJ2-3; 7 bases align to TRBD1. CDR1 and CDR2 from the germline V gene are MNHEY and SVGAGI. V shed 2 bases, J shed 1 base, and the junction held 6 bases outside the gene matches. The CDR3 totals 16 residues. Written as DNA, the CDR3 is TGTGCCAGCAGTTACGCCCGTGACAGGGGCACAGATACGCAGTATTTT. It yields the protein CASSYARDRGTDTQYF.

This rearrangement joins TRBV11-2 to TRBJ2-3, with 13 bases identical to TRBD2. Germline V gene data show CDR1 as SGHAT and CDR2 as FQNNGV. The V gene end was trimmed by 2 bases and the J gene end by 1 base; junction bases not matched to a gene: 6. The CDR3 loop spans 18 amino acids. CDR3: CASSLRRTSGRGTDTQYF. The CDR3 nucleotides read TGTGCCAGCAGCTTACGCCGGACTAGCGGGAGAGGCACAGATACGCAGTATTTT. The whole variable domain, remainder taken from reference TRBV11-2 and TRBJ2-3, is EAGVAQSPRYKIIEKRQSVAFWCNPISGHATLYWYQQILGQGPKLLIQFQNNGVVDDSQLPKDRFSAERLKGVDSTLKIQPAKLEDSAVYLCASSLRRTSGRGTDTQYFGPGTRLTVL.

The chain employs TRBV19 and TRBJ1-1; D uncertain. V gave up 7 bases and J gave up 2 bases, with 14 bases separating them. Germline V lookup: CDR1 LNHDA, CDR2 SQIVND (reference sequence). The CDR3 loop spans 14 amino acids. In DNA, the CDR3 is TGTGCCAGTAACTTTGGACTAGAAAACACTGAAGCTTTCTTT. This encodes CASNFGLENTEAFF.

The chain links TRBV18 to TRBJ2-1; D unclear. Trimming stripped 6 bases from V and 7 bases from J, with 7 bases between. The CDR3 is made up of 11 amino acids. The germline gives CDR1 KGHSH, CDR2 LQKENI. CDR3 loop: CASSSWNEQFF. The CDR3 region has the DNA TGTGCCAGCTCTAGTTGGAATGAGCAGTTCTTC. Together with reference TRBV18 and TRBJ2-1, the CDR3 gives the full variable domain: NAGVMQNPRHLVRRRGQEARLRCSPMKGHSHVYWYRQLPEEGLKFMVYLQKENIIDESGMPKERFSAEFPKEGPSILRIQQVVRGDSAAYFCASSSWNEQFFGPGTRLTVL.

This clone was observed a handful of times. This chain links TRBV3-1 (or the pseudogene TRBV3-2) with TRBJ2-7; 11 bases match TRBD1. V was pared by 3 bases and J by 3 bases, with 7 bases of the junction left unmatched. From germline, CDR1 is LGHDT and CDR2 YNNKEL (reference sequence). This CDR3 has 16 residues. The CDR3 region has the DNA TGTGCCAGCAGCCAGGGGGACAGGGGGACTAGCTACGAGCAGTACTTC. Protein: CASSQGDRGTSYEQYF.

In its sample, this clone was seen a few times. V gene TRBV6-5 combines with J gene TRBJ2-2; D possibly corresponds to TRBD1 (6 bases). Trimming removed 4 bases from V and 2 bases from J, with 8 bases in between. The CDR3 is 14 residues long. Germline CDR1 MNHEY, CDR2 SVGAGI. The CDR3 sequence: CASSLTGNTGELFF. In DNA form, the CDR3 reads TGTGCCAGCAGTTTGACAGGAAACACCGGGGAGCTGTTTTTT.

This chain connects TRBV10-3 to TRBJ2-1; D unclear. V dropped 11 bases and J dropped 10 bases, with 18 bases sitting between them. Germline CDR1 reads ENHRY; CDR2 reads SYGVKD. This CDR3 comprises 12 residues. The CDR3 sequence: CAAESVAIEQFF. The CDR3 DNA sequence: TGTGCCGCCGAATCAGTAGCCATCGAGCAGTTCTTC.

The rearrangement joins TRBV7-3 to TRBJ2-1, with D possibly being TRBD2 (6 bases). CDR1 is SGHTA, CDR2 FQGTGA, per germline. This CDR3 comprises 15 residues. Between the trimmed V and J ends, which lost 7 bases and 5 bases, there was a span of 18 bases. The CDR3 DNA reads TGTGCCAGCACCCCTGGGGGAGGAAGAGACAATGAGCAGTTCTTC. Its protein product is CASTPGGGRDNEQFF.